This T cell receptor (beta chain) comes out of a study of T cells in Graves' hyperthyroidism and ophthalmopathy (dated by TCRdb to the late 2010s). For the wider study: Peripheral blood was collected at initial diagnosis, before any treatment. In six Graves' hyperthyroidism patients, the study also compared T-cell repertoires from thyroid tissue with T-cell repertoires from blood. The 100 discovery patients were randomly split 7:3 into training and test sets. Once sampling was done, hyperthyroidism patients were given methimazole at a starting dose of 30 mg daily, whereas ophthalmopathy patients were given high-dose intravenous methylprednisolone. Whether ophthalmopathy could be predicted prospectively was tested in an independent validation cohort made up of 18 hyperthyroidism patients plus 17 patients who later progressed to ophthalmopathy. A discovery cohort of roughly 100 patients, about 44 with Graves' ophthalmopathy and over 55 with stable Graves' hyperthyroidism, was used to find distinguishing TCR V-J signatures. The paper describes TCR Vbeta CDR3 sequencing of about 140 peripheral blood samples, made up of 43 ophthalmopathy patients, roughly 80 hyperthyroidism patients and roughly 17 progressor patients.

The CDR3, cysteine through phenylalanine, is 17 amino acids long. The CDR3 DNA has 51 bases and is translated from base 1. V loses 0 bases of germline sequence and J loses 2 bases, and the interval between the two ends is 17 bases. Taken from the germline V gene (reference sequence), the CDR1 and CDR2 loops are DFQATT and SNEGSKA. The TCR beta CDR3 regions were amplified from the RNA transcripts. A first-round RT-PCR of the TCR CDR3 used the HTBI primer set with the Qiagen OneStep RT-PCR kit. Libraries were constructed in a second round of multiplex PCR, after which size selection and purification were performed. The libraries were sequenced on an Illumina HiSeq2000 using paired-end 100 bp reads. The source study handled its data this way. SOAPnuke was used to process the raw data, removing reads that contained adapters or uncalled bases, had a mean Phred below 15, or lacked an exact match to the constant primer or identifier. COPE v1.2.5 was used to merge high-quality paired reads, and clonotypes were defined as unique nucleotide sequences. Clonotypes were aligned to IMGT TRBV, TRBD and TRBJ reference segments using MiTCR v1.1. Only V-J combinations with frequency above 0.0001, covering 99.2% of repertoires, were analysed. A TCS score was defined as the ratio of F50 (clonal expansion) to E x V (chaos), with BLOSUM62-based TCRdist applied between CDR3 peptides within each V-J. Welch's t-statistics and random forest reduced roughly 500 V-J features to roughly 13, which were used in a naive Bayes classifier (R e1071). The public sequencing data were trimmed at Q25 with fastp and processed into clonotypes with MiXCR by TCRdb, which kept only in-frame beta chains. One record per CDR3 amino acid sequence lists the most common genes and DNA. The V and J calls shown here were made by TCRdb, not taken from the authors' results. In all, the sample holds about 420,000 distinct CDR3 sequences, and around 14% of those were seen once. The ten largest account for 13% to 15% of the sample.

This clonotype has a handful of counts. No antigen is known for it. Base qualities are missing; no much larger clone stands one base away. Stable Graves' hyperthyroidism was defined as no progression to ophthalmopathy during 18 months of follow-up. Hyperthyroidism patients were newly diagnosed, had a disease duration of under 2 months, and were aged 18 to 65 years. Any patient with an uncontrolled infection, another autoimmune disease, pregnancy or lactation was excluded. Diagnoses relied on clinical symptoms, serum thyroxine and TRAb, thyroid ultrasound and orbital computed tomography. PBMCs were separated from 8 to 10 ml of fresh peripheral blood using Ficoll-Paque density gradient centrifugation. Trizol reagent was used to extract total RNA, and RNA quality was then checked on an Agilent 2100 Bioanalyzer. The study at large found these results: No statistical method was used to fix the sample size in advance, and group allocation was not hidden from the investigators. In validation, the model predicted progression to ophthalmopathy with approximately 69% sensitivity and roughly 75% specificity, a median of around six months before onset. Most expanded thyroid clonotypes (frequency above 0.001) were also detected in blood, suggesting blood repertoires may reflect thyroid immune responses. A model built on a 13 V-J signature distinguished ophthalmopathy from stable hyperthyroidism, reaching around 87% sensitivity and about 81% specificity in cross-validation and 80%/75% in testing.

This sequence originates from a woman in her late teens or twenties with Graves' hyperthyroidism. Rearrangement joined TRBV20-1 to TRBJ1-3, with the D gene too uncertain to name. Specimen: blood. The CDR3 protein: CSARDLWTRDAGNTIYF. The nucleotide sequence is TGCAGTGCTAGAGATCTGTGGACGCGGGATGCTGGAAACACCATATATTTT.